The 32 T cell receptor beta chains below come from one sample, sequenced in a study of radiation and T cells in renal cell carcinoma. TCRdb keeps only in-frame clones here, not all; method: immunoSEQ multiplex PCR. The sample lists about 140,000 clones, around four fifths occurring once. As to time point: baseline pretreatment blood. Treatment indicated: 15 Gy SBRT to primary tumor, nephrectomy 4 weeks later. Sequencing used blood, obtained from a patient whose treatment included radiotherapy and nephrectomy. These receptors all stem from a woman in her forties or fifties with renal cell carcinoma.

Worth noting for this clone: Relative to the germline gene, one junction end is altered; a read error may explain this. The chain employs TRBV4-2 and TRBJ2-2; 11 nucleotides agree with TRBD2. CDR1 and CDR2 from the germline V gene are LGHNA and YNFKEQ. CDR3 size: 21 residues. The CDR3 here is CASRQELEGLAGGVNTGELFF. CDR3 DNA: TGTGCCAGCAGACAAGAGCTTGAGGGGCTAGCGGGAGGAGTGAACACCGGGGAGCTGTTTTTT.

V usage is TRBV5-1 and J usage is TRBJ1-5; D is ambiguous. The CDR3 is 13 amino acids. V lost 0 bases, J lost 3 bases, and 4 bases lay in between. Germline V lookup: CDR1 SGHRS, CDR2 YFSETQ. The CDR3 nucleotides read TGCGCCAGCAGCTTGGAGACCAATCAGCCCCAGCATTTT. It translates to CASSLETNQPQHF.

This clone was observed a few times. This rearrangement joins TRBV9 to TRBJ2-1; 8 bases agree with TRBD2. From germline, CDR1 is SGDLS and CDR2 YYNGEE. CDR3 length: 15 amino acids. The trim removed 4 bases at V and 3 bases at J, leaving 6 bases unmatched. CDR3 sequence reads: CASSQGAGGYNEQFF. The CDR3 nucleotides are TGTGCCAGCAGCCAAGGGGCGGGGGGCTACAATGAGCAGTTCTTC.

Remarks on this clone: The same CDR3 also results from other DNA sequences found in this sample. The V gene is TRBV5-1, the J gene TRBJ2-5; a possible D gene is TRBD1 (5 bases). Looked up from germline, CDR1 is SGHRS and CDR2 is YFSETQ. V was trimmed by 0 bases and J by 5 bases, leaving 5 bases between them. CDR3 length: 12 residues. The CDR3 nucleotides read TGCGCCAGCAGCTTGGAGGGGGAGACCCAGTACTTC. Protein sequence: CASSLEGETQYF.

J is TRBJ2-3 and V is TRBV4-3; D is undetermined. The CDR3 sequence is 16 residues long. The V gene's germline CDR1 is LGHNA and CDR2 YSLEER. Trimming shortened V by 0 bases and J by 1 base, and 11 bases separated the two germline ends. Here the CDR3 reads CASSQDLYRGTDTQYF. CDR3 sequence (DNA): TGCGCCAGCAGCCAAGATCTTTATAGGGGCACAGATACGCAGTATTTT.

The chain employs TRBV4-2 and TRBJ2-5; the D gene is possibly TRBD2 (6 bases). CDR1 LGHNA and CDR2 YNFKEQ come from the germline V gene. The CDR3 sequence is 14 residues long. Trimming shortened V by 1 base and J by 6 bases, and 12 bases separated the two germline ends. The CDR3 loop reads CASSQGAGPKTQYF. The CDR3 nucleotides are TGTGCCAGCAGCCAAGGGGCGGGGCCCAAGACCCAGTACTTC.

This clone was seen only once. The chain uses TRBV14 and TRBJ2-1; D is unclear. Germline CDR1 and CDR2: SGHDN and FVKESK. This CDR3 has 11 residues. V was trimmed by 2 bases and J by 4 bases, leaving 0 bases between them. CDR3 nucleotides: TGTGCCAGCAGCCAATACAATGAGCAGTTCTTC. Translation gives CASSQYNEQFF. Full variable domain (remainder filled in from reference TRBV14 and TRBJ2-1): EAGVTQFPSHSVIEKGQTVTLRCDPISGHDNLYWYRRVMGKEIKFLLHFVKESKQDESGMPNNRFLAERTGGTYSTLKVQPAELEDSGVYFCASSQYNEQFFGPGTRLTVL.

The chain joins TRBV7-2 to TRBJ1-6; D is ambiguous. Trimming removed 0 bases at V and 5 bases at J, with 11 bases between. Germline CDR1 reads SGHTA; CDR2 reads FQGNSA. The length of the CDR3 is 16 residues. Written as DNA, the CDR3 is TGTGCCAGCAGCTTAGCGGCCCTAGTGGATAATTCACCCCTCCACTTT. It translates to CASSLAALVDNSPLHF.

The gene calls are TRBV7-9 and TRBJ2-2, with 8 bases that match TRBD1. With 5 bases clipped from V and 1 base from J, the junction kept 6 bases outside the gene matches. CDR3 length equals 16 residues. Per the germline V gene, CDR1 is SEHNR and CDR2 is FQNEAQ (reference sequence). The chain's CDR3 is CASSPSGTGNTGELFF. As DNA, the CDR3 is TGTGCCAGCAGCCCTTCCGGGACAGGGAACACCGGGGAGCTGTTTTTT.

As concerns this clone: The same CDR3 can be traced to other DNA sequences in this sample. The chain carries TRBV27 and TRBJ2-7; 12 bases map to TRBD1. With 6 bases clipped from V and 4 bases from J, the junction kept 4 bases outside the gene matches. Germline lookup yields CDR1 MNHEY and CDR2 SMNVEV (reference sequence). There are 14 residues in the CDR3. The CDR3 DNA reads as TGTGCCAGCAGGCCGGGACAGGGGGCATACGAGCAGTACTTC. Translation gives CASRPGQGAYEQYF.

V gene TRBV28 combines with J gene TRBJ1-2, with D unresolved. Germline-derived CDR1 and CDR2 are MDHEN and SYDVKM. Trimming took 8 bases from V and 1 from J, leaving 11 bases between them. The CDR3 has 13 residues. The CDR3 here is CASSEDVNYGYTF. The CDR3 DNA is TGTGCCAGCTCAGAAGACGTTAACTATGGCTACACCTTC.

The chain couples TRBV12-1 to TRBJ1-4; TRBD1 is the table's D call and was not checked against the DNA. TRBV12-1 has pseudogene status. The CDR3 runs to 16 residues. In DNA form, the CDR3 reads TGTGCCAGCAGCCGGGACAGGGTGGGAGGTAGTGAAAAACTGTTTTTT. Residues: CASSRDRVGGSEKLFF.

The V call is TRBV5-1, the J call TRBJ2-7; D is perhaps TRBD2 (6 bases). CDR3 length: 17 amino acids. The germline V and J ends were trimmed by 4 bases and 2 bases, with 22 bases remaining between them. Per germline, CDR1 SGHRS and CDR2 YFSETQ. The CDR3 protein is CASSASTGTGETYEQYF. The CDR3 DNA follows: TGCGCCAGCAGCGCCTCAACCGGGACGGGAGAGACCTACGAGCAGTACTTC.

This chain uses TRBV2 with TRBJ2-7; D may be TRBD1 or TRBD2 (5 bases each). The CDR3 length is 13 residues. Per the germline V gene, CDR1 is SNHLY and CDR2 is FYNNEI. V gave up 4 bases and J gave up 7 bases, with 14 bases separating them. CDR3 sequence reads: CASSVGPLGEQYF. The CDR3 coding sequence is TGTGCCAGCAGTGTGGGACCTCTGGGAGAGCAGTACTTC. Complete variable domain (other parts from reference TRBV2 and TRBJ2-7): EPEVTQTPSHQVTQMGQEVILRCVPISNHLYFYWYRQILGQKVEFLVSFYNNEISEKSEIFDDQFSVERPDGSNFTLKIRSTKLEDSAMYFCASSVGPLGEQYFGPGTRLTVT.

The chain employs TRBV28 and TRBJ2-2; TRBD1 agrees at 9 bases. J lost 1 base, V lost 6 bases, and 6 bases had no gene match. There are 16 residues in the CDR3. Germline V gene lookup returns CDR1 MDHEN and CDR2 SYDVKM. CDR3 in amino acids: CASRPAGQGNTGELFF. The CDR3 bases are TGTGCCAGCAGACCGGCGGGACAGGGGAACACCGGGGAGCTGTTTTTT.

This sequence joins TRBV10-1 and TRBJ2-3; D call uncertain. The length of the CDR3 is 14 residues. The germline V gene has CDR1 WNHNN and CDR2 SYGVQD (reference sequence). V dropped 5 bases and J dropped 2 bases, with 11 bases sitting between them. The CDR3 DNA sequence: TGCGCCAGCAGTAGATCTTCCTTCACAGATACGCAGTATTTT. This encodes CASSRSSFTDTQYF.

The rearrangement uses TRBV7-2 and TRBJ1-2; D gene uncertain. This CDR3 is built from 12 residues. Germline assignment: CDR1 SGHTA and CDR2 FQGNSA. The V gene lost 1 base and the J gene lost 8 bases, with 8 bases spanning the gap. The CDR3 spells CASSLEVGGYTF. The CDR3 DNA is TGTGCCAGCAGCTTAGAGGTGGGAGGCTACACCTTC.

The V call is TRBV25-1, the J call TRBJ2-7; 7 bases line up with TRBD1. Germline V gene sequence: CDR1 MGHDK, CDR2 SYGVNS. CDR3 length: 14 amino acids. Losses at the gene ends were 8 bases for V and 3 bases for J; bases not matched to a gene: 10. The CDR3 reads CASQPTGANYEQYF. CDR3 DNA: TGTGCCAGCCAACCCACAGGGGCAAACTACGAGCAGTACTTC.

This chain links TRBV11-2 with TRBJ2-7; D gene uncertain. The CDR3 sequence is 11 residues long. The germline V gene has CDR1 SGHAT and CDR2 FQNNGV. Trimming removed 5 bases at V and 4 bases at J, with 6 bases between. The DNA of the CDR3 is TGTGCCAGCAGCCCTCGGTACGAGCAGTACTTC. This translates into CASSPRYEQYF.

V usage is TRBV7-9 and J usage is TRBJ2-3; D possibly corresponds to TRBD1 (6 bases). This CDR3 comprises 16 residues. Looked up from germline, CDR1 is SEHNR and CDR2 is FQNEAQ (reference sequence). Trimming left V 2 bases short and J 3 bases short, with 15 bases between. The CDR3 region is CASSLSGKRGTDTQYF. CDR3 bases: TGTGCCAGCAGCTTAAGTGGGAAAAGGGGGACAGATACGCAGTATTTT. Filled out from reference TRBV7-9 and TRBJ2-3, the complete variable domain reads DTGVSQNPRHKITKRGQNVTFRCDPISEHNRLYWYRQTLGQGPEFLTYFQNEAQLEKSRLLSDRFSAERPKGSFSTLEIQRTEQGDSAMYLCASSLSGKRGTDTQYFGPGTRLTVL.

This clone was seen a single time. The chain joins TRBV2 to TRBJ2-7; 12 bases are a match to TRBD2. The CDR3 is 14 residues long. V was clipped by 7 bases and J by 5 bases; unmatched bases: 6. Germline CDR1 reads SNHLY; CDR2 reads FYNNEI. CDR3: CASNILAGGNEQYF. DNA for the CDR3: TGTGCCAGCAACATTCTAGCGGGGGGGAACGAGCAGTACTTC.

This clone has only one observation. This chain joins TRBV6-5 and TRBJ2-7, with 7 bases fitting TRBD1. Germline CDR1 MNHEY, CDR2 SVGAGI. The CDR3 contains 13 residues. The V segment lost 5 bases and the J segment 4 bases; nucleotides outside the gene matches: 5. The CDR3 DNA sequence: TGTGCCAGCAGTACAACACAGGGGTACGAGCAGTACTTC. Encoded protein: CASSTTQGYEQYF.

The gene calls are TRBV6-5 and TRBJ2-7; the D gene is possibly TRBD1 (6 bases). V lost 2 bases to trimming and J lost 0 bases, with 11 bases between them. This CDR3 comprises 15 residues. The V gene's germline CDR1 is MNHEY and CDR2 SVGAGI. CDR3 sequence (DNA): TGTGCCAGCAGTTACAAGGGGGTCCCCTCCTACGAGCAGTACTTC. Residues: CASSYKGVPSYEQYF.

The rearrangement links TRBV4-3 to TRBJ2-5; 13 bases line up with TRBD2. Germline values: CDR1 LGHNA, CDR2 YSLEER. The CDR3 is made up of 16 amino acids. V lost 2 bases, J lost 5 bases, and 5 bases stayed unmatched. DNA for the CDR3: TGCGCCAGCAGCCAAACTAGCGGGGGGGCCACGGAGACCCAGTACTTC. Its translation is CASSQTSGGATETQYF.

This chain links TRBV6-5 with TRBJ1-5, with TRBD1 matching 9 bases. The CDR3 extends over 16 amino acids. After removal of 4 bases from V and 2 bases from J, the junction contained 6 bases not matched to a gene. Germline assignment: CDR1 MNHEY and CDR2 SVGAGI. The CDR3 DNA sequence: TGTGCCAGCAGTTCTACAGGGGGCGAGGGCAATCAGCCCCAGCATTTT. It yields the protein CASSSTGGEGNQPQHF.

This clone was seen once. The chain has TRBV29-1 and TRBJ1-1; 10 nucleotides match TRBD1. This CDR3 is built from 14 residues. The germline CDR1 and CDR2 sequences are SQVTM and ANQGSEA. Trimming at V came to 7 bases and at J to 4 bases, leaving 9 bases not matched to a gene. The CDR3 protein is CSARTGGASTEAFF. The CDR3, as DNA: TGCAGCGCGCGGACAGGGGGAGCGAGCACTGAAGCTTTCTTT.

The chain combines TRBV2 with TRBJ1-5; a possible D gene is TRBD1 (5 bases). The CDR3 sequence is 14 residues long. From germline, CDR1 is SNHLY and CDR2 FYNNEI. Trimming removed 3 bases from V and 9 bases from J, with 15 bases in between. In nucleotides, the CDR3 is TGTGCCAGCAGTGAGGAGAGGGGTTATCCGCCCCAGCATTTT. It translates to CASSEERGYPPQHF.

The gene calls are TRBV6-5 and TRBJ2-7; TRBD1 is a possible D gene (6 bases). CDR3 size: 13 residues. Germline V gene lookup returns CDR1 MNHEY and CDR2 SVGAGI. V was pared by 7 bases and J by 3 bases, with 13 bases between. The CDR3 here is CASIWTASYEQYF. As DNA, the CDR3 is TGTGCCAGCATCTGGACAGCGAGCTACGAGCAGTACTTC.

The chain couples TRBV10-3 to TRBJ2-1; tentatively, D is TRBD1 (6 bases). V dropped 10 bases and J dropped 3 bases, with 16 bases sitting between them. The CDR3 runs to 14 residues. Germline CDR1 and CDR2: ENHRY and SYGVKD. The CDR3, as DNA: TGTGCCACCAGAGGGGGTGGGGTCTACAATGAGCAGTTCTTC. Protein product: CATRGGGVYNEQFF.

This clone was seen ten or more times. The rearrangement joins TRBV4-3 to TRBJ1-5, with D possibly TRBD1 on 6 matching bases. CDR1 is LGHNA, CDR2 YSLEER, per germline. This CDR3 region has 18 residues. Trimming removed 0 bases from V and 5 bases from J, with 20 bases in between. CDR3: CASSQDFEGWTADQPQHF. The CDR3 coding sequence is TGCGCCAGCAGCCAAGATTTCGAGGGATGGACAGCTGATCAGCCCCAGCATTTT.

The genes are TRBV25-1 and TRBJ2-1; D possibly corresponds to TRBD2 (5 bases). The V end lost 6 bases, the J end lost 7 bases, and 19 bases lay between the germline ends. Germline V gene data show CDR1 as MGHDK and CDR2 as SYGVNS. The CDR3 spans 15 residues. CDR3 nucleotide sequence: TGTGCCAGCAGCGGCGAGAGCGGAACTTGGAATGAGCAGTTCTTC. This translates into CASSGESGTWNEQFF. Combining the CDR3 with reference TRBV25-1 and TRBJ2-1 gives the whole variable domain EADIYQTPRYLVIGTGKKITLECSQTMGHDKMYWYQQDPGMELHLIHYSYGVNSTEKGDLSSESTVSRIRTEHFPLTLESARPSHTSQYLCASSGESGTWNEQFFGPGTRLTVL.

The genes are TRBV29-1 and TRBJ1-2; 10 nucleotides line up with TRBD1. This CDR3 region has 15 residues. V lost 1 base, J lost 2 bases, and 4 bases stayed unmatched. Per the germline V gene, CDR1 is SQVTM and CDR2 is ANQGSEA. Here the CDR3 reads CSVEGSDRGNYGYTF. CDR3 nucleotides: TGCAGCGTTGAAGGCTCGGACAGGGGGAACTATGGCTACACCTTC.